One sample yielded the 2 T cell receptor beta chains listed below, sequenced in a study of shared clonotypes between healthy human individuals. Profiled with immunoSEQ multiplex PCR; TCRdb holds only in-frame clones, not every one. The sample has around 340,000 clones; about 70% are singletons. The sample was memory CD4+ T cells sorted from blood. Described subset: CD45RA-negative fraction. These receptors were obtained from a man under 40 in good health.

The gene calls are TRBV28 and TRBJ2-3; D possibly matches TRBD1 or TRBD2 (5 bases each). Germline loops: CDR1 MDHEN, CDR2 SYDVKM. The ends were cut back, 6 bases at V and 2 bases at J, with 9 bases in the middle. CDR3 size: 13 residues. CDR3 coding DNA: TGTGCCAGCAGGGGACCTAACACAGATACGCAGTATTTT. It translates to CASRGPNTDTQYF.

This clone was observed at least ten times. The rearrangement links TRBV5-6 to TRBJ1-2; TRBD1 agrees at 8 bases. V was pared by 4 bases and J by 4 bases, with 9 bases of the junction left unmatched. Germline-derived CDR1 and CDR2 are SGHDT and YYEEEE. The CDR3 has 15 residues. The CDR3 DNA reads TGTGCCAGCAGCACCCAGGGGGCCTGGAGCTATGGCTACACCTTC. This codes for CASSTQGAWSYGYTF.